This record looks at one T cell receptor beta chain sequence and its context. What it binds is unknown. The data were obtained in a study of T cell repertoires in cytomegalovirus infection. Broader study findings: The ex vivo response was dominated by HLA-C-restricted CMV-specific TCR beta clonotypes.

Trimming took 0 bases from V and 0 from J, leaving 6 bases between them. Germline V CDR1 and CDR2: SGDLS, YYNGEE. This CDR3 has 15 amino acids. TCRdb used MiXCR to reprocess the reads, holding one entry per CDR3 protein. The sample lists fewer than 900,000 distinct CDR3 sequences; 25% to 30% were seen once. Sequenced here: cultured CD8+ T cells from PBMCs, sampled from culture after CMV antigen stimulation. The clonotype comes from a human donor in good health (CMV status not recorded). Some clones in this sample may be carry-over from other donors' samples. The V and J genes are TRBV9 and TRBJ2-2; D call uncertain. Written as DNA, the CDR3 is TGTGCCAGCAGCGTAGACGGTTCGAACACCGGGGAGCTGTTTTTT. The encoded protein is CASSVDGSNTGELFF.